The rows below give T cell receptor beta chains drawn from one sample of a study of blood T cell repertoires in COVID-19. Assay: immunoSEQ multiplex PCR; the TCRdb copy retains only in-frame clones and omits some. This sample yields approximately 33,000 clones, of which approximately 90% are seen a single time; around 20% belongs to the top ten. Sequencing used peripheral blood. All receptors derive from a man in his 70s with acute or convalescent COVID-19. Both conserved end residues are part of each CDR3. The order of the fields is clone size, D gene, V gene, J gene, CDR3 DNA, CDR3 protein. The D gene is left open where the match is weak. The size field is filled for only some rows; it gives once, few, many or a size class.

NA,NA,TRBV4-2,TRBJ2-1,TGTGCCAGCAGCCAAGAGGACTCTTGGGCCCCCTACAATGAGCAGTTCTTC,CASSQEDSWAPYNEQFF
NA,TRBD2,TRBV11-3,TRBJ2-1,TGTGCCAGCAGCTTACTAGCGGGAGGCAATGAGCAGTTCTTC,CASSLLAGGNEQFF
NA,NA,TRBV6-5,TRBJ2-2,TGTCTAAGCATGGGGGGGAACACCGGGGAGCTGTTTTTT,CLSMGGNTGELFF
NA,TRBD1,TRBV29-1,TRBJ1-1,TGCAGCGTTGGACAGGGAGACACTGAAGCTTTCTTT,CSVGQGDTEAFF
NA,TRBD2,TRBV5-1,TRBJ2-7,TGCGCCAGCAGCTTGCTTGCGGGAGTTTCCTACGAGCAGTACTTC,CASSLLAGVSYEQYF
NA,TRBD1,TRBV2,TRBJ1-5,TGTGCCAGCAGTGGTGGGACAGGGCATAGCAATCAGCCCCAGCATTTT,CASSGGTGHSNQPQHF
NA,TRBD2,TRBV19,TRBJ2-1,TGTGCCAGTAGTATAGATGGGGGGGGATACAGATATGAGCAGTTCTTC,CASSIDGGGYRYEQFF
NA,NA,TRBV29-1,TRBJ1-4,TGCAGCGCCGGGAAGGGGGACGAAAAACTGTTTTTT,CSAGKGDEKLFF
NA,NA,TRBV14,TRBJ1-1,TGTGCCAGCAGCCCACTCGGGGTAGAGTGGAACACTGAAGCTTTCTTT,CASSPLGVEWNTEAFF
NA,TRBD2,TRBV5-1,TRBJ2-1,TGCGCCAGCAGCTTAGACCCTAGCGGGAGCCCCAATGAGCAGTTCTTC,CASSLDPSGSPNEQFF
NA,TRBD2,TRBV5-1,TRBJ2-2,TGCGCCAGCAGCTTGGTACCCAGCGGGAGGACCGGGGAGCTGTTTTTT,CASSLVPSGRTGELFF
NA,TRBD2,TRBV5-1,TRBJ2-1,TGCGCCAGCAGCTTCGAGGGCAGCGGGAGTAGCTCCAATGAGCAGTTCTTC,CASSFEGSGSSSNEQFF
NA,NA,TRBV7-9,TRBJ2-1,TGTGCCAGCAGCTGGGGAGGTCCCTTCTCCTACAATGAGCAGTTCTTC,CASSWGGPFSYNEQFF
once,NA,TRBV6-5,TRBJ1-4,TGTGCCAGCAGTCCCCGACAGACAACTAATGAAAAACTGTTTTTT,CASSPRQTTNEKLFF
NA,NA,TRBV29-1,TRBJ2-1,TGCAGCGTTGCAGGTCTCTCCTACAATGAGCAGTTCTTC,CSVAGLSYNEQFF
NA,TRBD1,TRBV19,TRBJ1-2,TGTGCCAGTAGTATTTGGACAGGGGGTTATGGCTACACCTTC,CASSIWTGGYGYTF